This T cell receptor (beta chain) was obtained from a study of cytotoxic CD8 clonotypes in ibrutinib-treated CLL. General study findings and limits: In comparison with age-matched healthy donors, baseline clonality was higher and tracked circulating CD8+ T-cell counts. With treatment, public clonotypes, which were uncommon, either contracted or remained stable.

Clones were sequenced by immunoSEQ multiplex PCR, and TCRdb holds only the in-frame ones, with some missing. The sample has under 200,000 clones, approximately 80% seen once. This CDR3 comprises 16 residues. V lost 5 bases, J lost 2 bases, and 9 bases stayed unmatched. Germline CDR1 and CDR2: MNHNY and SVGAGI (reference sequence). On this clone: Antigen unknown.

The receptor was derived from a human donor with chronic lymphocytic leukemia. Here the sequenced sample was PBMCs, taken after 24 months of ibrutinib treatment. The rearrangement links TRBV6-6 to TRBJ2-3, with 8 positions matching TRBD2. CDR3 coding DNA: TGTGCCAGCAGTCAAACGTTAGCGGGGTACACAGATACGCAGTATTTT. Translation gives CASSQTLAGYTDTQYF.